The next 15 T cell receptor beta chains were all read from a single sample in a study of blood T cell repertoires in COVID-19 (dated by TCRdb to 2020 to 2021). Libraries were prepared through the immunoSEQ multiplex PCR assay. TCRdb obtained this table from immuneACCESS and retained in-frame rearrangements with V and J assigned. These tables miss some clones; where compared with another copy, unresolved V genes account for less than half of the shortfall, and the remainder is unexplained. Here the sample has about 300,000 clones; around nine tenths occur a single time. Around 2.4% of the sample comes from the top ten. The sequenced sample consisted of PBMCs or T cells enriched from blood (not recorded which). Receptors were obtained from a woman aged 18-29 years who had recovered from COVID-19.

This chain uses TRBV20-1 with TRBJ2-5; 7 nucleotides line up with TRBD2. Germline V gives CDR1 DFQATT, CDR2 SNEGSKA (reference sequence). After removal of 3 bases from V and 7 bases from J, the junction contained 14 bases not matched to a gene. CDR3 length: 15 amino acids. The CDR3 loop reads CSASASGVYPGTQYF. The CDR3 DNA follows: TGCAGTGCTAGTGCCAGCGGGGTGTATCCCGGGACCCAGTACTTC.

This clone has only one observation. The chain links TRBV7-2 to TRBJ2-7; 8 bases map to TRBD1. The CDR3 extends over 16 amino acids. Germline CDR1 and CDR2: SGHTA and FQGNSA. V shed 2 bases, J shed 0 bases, and the junction held 6 bases outside the gene matches. CDR3 nucleotide sequence: TGTGCCAGCAGCTTAACACGGGACAGGAGCTCCTACGAGCAGTACTTC. It yields the protein CASSLTRDRSSYEQYF.

This clone occurred once. This chain uses TRBV4-3 with TRBJ1-5, with 9 bases fitting TRBD1. V lost 0 bases and J lost 3; bases outside the gene matches: 6. CDR1 LGHNA and CDR2 YSLEER come from the germline V gene. The CDR3 is 17 amino acids. In DNA, the CDR3 is TGCGCCAGCAGCCAAGATTGGACAGGGGCCCCCAATCAGCCCCAGCATTTT. Translating it yields CASSQDWTGAPNQPQHF.

This chain links TRBV19 with TRBJ1-1; the D gene is possibly TRBD1 (6 bases). CDR1 is LNHDA, CDR2 SQIVND, per germline (reference sequence). The CDR3 totals 15 residues. V was clipped by 5 bases and J by 0 bases, with 13 bases between them. CDR3 protein: CASSWEDRMNTEAFF. For the CDR3, the DNA is TGTGCCAGTAGTTGGGAAGACAGGATGAACACTGAAGCTTTCTTT.

The chain carries TRBV7-9 and TRBJ2-5; D gene ambiguous. Between the trimmed V and J ends, which lost 8 bases and 2 bases, there was a span of 9 bases. The CDR3 length is 12 residues. The germline V gene has CDR1 SEHNR and CDR2 FQNEAQ (reference sequence). CDR3 DNA sequence: TGTGCCAGCGCACAGTTACAAGAGACCCAGTACTTC. The encoded protein is CASAQLQETQYF. Looking up the rest from reference TRBV7-9 and TRBJ2-5 gives the full variable domain: DTGVSQNPRHKITKRGQNVTFRCDPISEHNRLYWYRQTLGQGPEFLTYFQNEAQLEKSRLLSDRFSAERPKGSFSTLEIQRTEQGDSAMYLCASAQLQETQYFGPGTRLLVL.

The sample holds one count of this clone. This chain joins TRBV24-1 and TRBJ1-1; D unresolved. Germline values: CDR1 KGHDR, CDR2 SFDVKD. Trimming removed 4 bases from V and 5 bases from J, with 10 bases in between. The length of the CDR3 is 13 residues. CDR3 amino acids: CATSDYPGTEAFF. The CDR3 nucleotides are TGTGCCACCAGTGACTACCCAGGTACTGAAGCTTTCTTT.

The V gene is TRBV11-3, the J gene TRBJ1-1; 9 nucleotides match TRBD1. The J segment lost 0 bases and the V segment lost 9 bases, leaving 2 bases of the junction unmatched. The CDR3 extends over 13 amino acids. Per the germline V gene, CDR1 is SGHNT and CDR2 is YENEEA. The DNA of the CDR3 is TGTGCCAGTCGGGACAGGGTGAACACTGAAGCTTTCTTT. Protein product: CASRDRVNTEAFF.

The rearrangement links TRBV27 to TRBJ2-5, with 7 bases aligning to TRBD1. CDR3 length: 14 amino acids. Germline assignment: CDR1 MNHEY and CDR2 SMNVEV (reference sequence). V shed 6 bases, J shed 4 bases, and the junction held 8 bases outside the gene matches. The CDR3 DNA reads TGTGCCAGCAGCACTCGGACAGGACGAGAGACCCAGTACTTC. This translates into CASSTRTGRETQYF.

V usage is TRBV27 and J usage is TRBJ2-2, with 10 bases identical to TRBD2. Germline V gives CDR1 MNHEY, CDR2 SMNVEV (reference sequence). The J segment lost 6 bases and the V segment lost 9 bases, leaving 7 bases of the junction unmatched. The CDR3 contains 14 residues. The CDR3 region is CASSTLAGAGELFF. The CDR3 nucleotides are TGTGCCAGTAGTACGCTAGCGGGAGCCGGGGAGCTGTTTTTT.

This chain uses TRBV6-6 with TRBJ1-2; D possibly corresponds to TRBD1 (6 bases). Germline assignment: CDR1 MNHNY and CDR2 SVGAGI (reference sequence). V was cut by 2 bases and J by 6 bases, with 16 bases left in between. There are 15 residues in the CDR3. The CDR3 loop reads CASSYPFPGENGYTF. The CDR3 region has the DNA TGTGCCAGCAGTTACCCTTTCCCAGGGGAGAATGGCTACACCTTC.

This clone appeared once. This chain uses TRBV30 with TRBJ1-5, with D unclear. The V end lost 2 bases, the J end lost 3 bases, and 11 bases lay between the germline ends. The CDR3 is 14 amino acids. Germline V gene sequence: CDR1 GTSNPN, CDR2 SVGIG (reference sequence). CDR3 in DNA: TGTGCCTGGAGTTCTGGGCTAGCCAATCAGCCCCAGCATTTT. This encodes CAWSSGLANQPQHF.

The chain recombines TRBV11-3 with TRBJ1-4, with D maybe TRBD1 (6 bases). The germline CDR1 and CDR2 sequences are SGHNT and YENEEA. With 5 bases removed from V and 5 bases from J, the gap between germline ends came to 15 bases. The length of the CDR3 is 15 residues. For the CDR3, the DNA is TGTGCCAGCAGCCCCGGACAGTTTTTGAATGAAAAACTGTTTTTT. It specifies CASSPGQFLNEKLFF. Using reference TRBV11-3 and TRBJ1-4 for the parts outside the CDR3, the full variable domain is EAGVVQSPRYKIIEKKQPVAFWCNPISGHNTLYWYLQNLGQGPELLIRYENEEAVDDSQLPKDRFSAERLKGVDSTLKIQPAELGDSAVYLCASSPGQFLNEKLFFGSGTQLSVL.

The chain employs TRBV9 and TRBJ1-3; D remains ambiguous. The germline gives CDR1 SGDLS, CDR2 YYNGEE. This CDR3 is 14 amino acids long. Trimming pared 2 bases from V and 7 bases from J, leaving 13 bases between. Here the CDR3 DNA reads TGTGCCAGCAGCGTTGCCGGAGCCACGAACACCATATATTTT. The encoded protein is CASSVAGATNTIYF. Combining the CDR3 with reference TRBV9 and TRBJ1-3 gives the whole variable domain DSGVTQTPKHLITATGQRVTLRCSPRSGDLSVYWYQQSLDQGLQFLIQYYNGEERAKGNILERFSAQQFPDLHSELNLSSLELGDSALYFCASSVAGATNTIYFGEGSWLTVV.

This clone appeared once. This chain connects TRBV7-9 to TRBJ1-1; no firm D call. This CDR3 comprises 11 residues. In germline, CDR1 is SEHNR, CDR2 FQNEAQ (reference sequence). The V end lost 8 bases, the J end lost 1 base, and 5 bases lay between the germline ends. CDR3 protein: CASSRNTEAFF. The CDR3, as DNA: TGTGCCAGCTCGAGGAACACTGAAGCTTTCTTT.

This chain links TRBV7-9 with TRBJ2-7; D is unresolved. Germline V gives CDR1 SEHNR, CDR2 FQNEAQ (reference sequence). The CDR3 runs 15 residues. The ends were cut back, 4 bases at V and 3 bases at J, with 16 bases in the middle. CDR3 coding DNA: TGTGCCAGCAGCTACCCGGTAGAACGAGGCTACGAGCAGTACTTC. It specifies CASSYPVERGYEQYF.